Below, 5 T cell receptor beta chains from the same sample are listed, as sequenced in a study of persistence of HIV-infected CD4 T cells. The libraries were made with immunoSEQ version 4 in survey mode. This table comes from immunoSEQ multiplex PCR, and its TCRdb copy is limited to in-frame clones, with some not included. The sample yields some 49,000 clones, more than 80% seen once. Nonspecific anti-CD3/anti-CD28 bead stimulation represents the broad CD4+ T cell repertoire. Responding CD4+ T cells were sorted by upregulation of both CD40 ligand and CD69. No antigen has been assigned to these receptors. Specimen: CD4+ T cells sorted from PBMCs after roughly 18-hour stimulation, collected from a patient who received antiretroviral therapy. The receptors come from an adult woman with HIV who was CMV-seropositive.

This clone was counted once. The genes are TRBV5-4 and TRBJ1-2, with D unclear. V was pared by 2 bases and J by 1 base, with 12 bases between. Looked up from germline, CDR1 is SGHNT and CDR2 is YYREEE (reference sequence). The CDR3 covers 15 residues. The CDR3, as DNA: TGTGCCAGCAGCTTAGGACGTGTCCTTAACTATGGCTACACCTTC. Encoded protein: CASSLGRVLNYGYTF.

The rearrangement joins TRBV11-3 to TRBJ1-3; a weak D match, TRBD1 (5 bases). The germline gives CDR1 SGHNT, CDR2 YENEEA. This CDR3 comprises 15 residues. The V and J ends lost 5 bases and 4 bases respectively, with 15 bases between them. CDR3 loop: CASSRTGLGGNTIYF. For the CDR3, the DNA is TGTGCCAGCAGCCGCACGGGGCTTGGAGGAAACACCATATATTTT.

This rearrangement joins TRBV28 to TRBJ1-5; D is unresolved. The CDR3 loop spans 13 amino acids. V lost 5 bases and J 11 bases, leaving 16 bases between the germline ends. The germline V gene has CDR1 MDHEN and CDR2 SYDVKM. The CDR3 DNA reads TGTGCCAGCAGTAGTGGCTCCGGGCGGGCCCAGCATTTT. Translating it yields CASSSGSGRAQHF.

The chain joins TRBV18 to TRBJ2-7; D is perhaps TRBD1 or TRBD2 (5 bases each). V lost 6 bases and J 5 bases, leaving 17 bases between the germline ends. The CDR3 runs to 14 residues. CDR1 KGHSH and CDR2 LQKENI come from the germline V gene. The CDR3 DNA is TGTGCCAGCTCCCCTTCCAGGGAGAGTCACGAGCAGTACTTC. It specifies CASSPSRESHEQYF. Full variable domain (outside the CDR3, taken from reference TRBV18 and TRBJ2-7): NAGVMQNPRHLVRRRGQEARLRCSPMKGHSHVYWYRQLPEEGLKFMVYLQKENIIDESGMPKERFSAEFPKEGPSILRIQQVVRGDSAAYFCASSPSRESHEQYFGPGTRLTVT.

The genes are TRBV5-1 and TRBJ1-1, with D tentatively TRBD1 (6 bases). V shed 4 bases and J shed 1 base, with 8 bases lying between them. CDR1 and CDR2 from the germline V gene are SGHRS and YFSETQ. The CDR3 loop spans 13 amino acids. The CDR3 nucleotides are TGCGCCAGCAGCGCGGGGGCGAACACTGAAGCTTTCTTT. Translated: CASSAGANTEAFF.